The T cell receptor beta chain described here comes from a study of Graves' ophthalmopathy and Graves' hyperthyroidism. Study conclusions and caveats: Separation of ophthalmopathy from stable hyperthyroidism was achieved by a 13-signature model, at approximately 88% sensitivity and around 81% specificity.

V was pared by 2 bases and J by 7 bases, with 11 bases between. CDR1 is SEHNR, CDR2 FQNEAQ, per germline (reference sequence). The CDR3 spans 13 residues. This clonotype was found many times. What it recognizes is unknown. Only newly diagnosed hyperthyroidism patients aged 18 to 65, with under 2 months' duration, were enrolled. Patients with other autoimmune diseases, uncontrolled infections, pregnancy or lactation were excluded. A 10 ml volume of fresh peripheral blood provided the PBMCs. TCR beta CDR3 regions were amplified from RNA transcripts. The library came from an HTBI-primed first-round RT-PCR and a second-round multiplex PCR. TCRdb fed the multiplex PCR reads into MiXCR, producing one record per CDR3 protein. The sample lists 350,000 to 400,000 distinct CDR3 sequences; approximately 15% were seen once.

The sequence was obtained from a woman aged 18-29 years with stable Graves' hyperthyroidism. The sample comprised peripheral blood. The chain uses TRBV7-9 and TRBJ1-2, with D possibly matching TRBD1 (5 bases). The CDR3 nucleotides read TGTGCCAGCAGCTTACACCAGGGCGGTGGCTACACCTTC. Translating gives CASSLHQGGGYTF.